Shown below are 10 T cell receptor beta chains from a single sample sequenced in a study of OX40 agonist ivuxolimab in advanced cancers. Clones were sequenced by immunoSEQ multiplex PCR, and TCRdb holds only the in-frame ones, with some missing. The table includes about 98,000 clones, approximately 90% detected once. The sequences come from CD4+ or CD8+ T cells sorted from blood, collected in a trial of the OX40 agonist ivuxolimab. Receptors were obtained from an adult with an advanced solid tumor such as melanoma, head and neck, liver or kidney cancer.

The genes are TRBV6-7 and TRBJ1-5; TRBD1 matches at 7 bases. TRBV6-7 is filed as an ORF, its function uncertain. The CDR3 has 22 residues. V gave up 6 bases and J gave up 0 bases; unmatched junction bases: 26. The CDR3 nucleotides are TGTGCCAGCAGAGCCAATGCCTATCTTTCCGGGACAGATCCTTATAGCAATCAGCCCCAGCATTTT. Its translation: CASRANAYLSGTDPYSNQPQHF.

V and J are TRBV10-3 and TRBJ2-5, with TRBD1 identical over 9 bases. V shed 10 bases and J 5 bases; nucleotides not matched to a gene: 8. The CDR3 totals 13 residues. Germline assignment: CDR1 ENHRY and CDR2 SYGVKD. In DNA, the CDR3 is TGTGCCAGTAGAACAGGGGGCGACGAGACCCAGTACTTC. Encoded protein: CASRTGGDETQYF.

This chain uses TRBV29-1 with TRBJ2-1; the match to TRBD1 covers 9 bases. Germline CDR1 SQVTM, CDR2 ANQGSEA. Losses at the gene ends were 7 bases for V and 10 bases for J; bases not matched to a gene: 8. The CDR3 sequence is 12 residues long. CDR3 sequence reads: CSASDRGPEQFF. Written as DNA, the CDR3 is TGCAGCGCCTCGGACAGGGGTCCCGAGCAGTTCTTC.

The V call is TRBV6-6, the J call TRBJ2-7; D is perhaps TRBD2 (5 bases). Trimming cost V 7 bases and J 1 base, with 14 bases left between them. The V gene's germline CDR1 is MNHNY and CDR2 SVGAGI (reference sequence). The CDR3 spans 14 residues. CDR3 protein: CASTPAGRSYEQYF. CDR3 in DNA: TGTGCCAGCACCCCGGCGGGCCGATCCTACGAGCAGTACTTC.

This clone appeared once. The chain carries TRBV4-1 and TRBJ1-6; TRBD1 matches 9 bases. The germline CDR1 and CDR2 sequences are MGHRA and YSYEKL. The CDR3 length is 15 residues. Trimming at V came to 4 bases and at J to 7 bases, leaving 5 bases not matched to a gene. CDR3 sequence: CASSLSGQGNSPLHF. The CDR3 DNA is TGCGCCAGCAGCCTTTCGGGACAGGGAAATTCACCCCTCCACTTT.

J is TRBJ2-3 and V is TRBV9, with 10 bases identical to TRBD2. The germline CDR1 and CDR2 sequences are SGDLS and YYNGEE. Germline trimming cut 7 bases from V and 2 bases from J; bases unmatched to any gene: 10. The CDR3 totals 16 residues. CDR3 coding DNA: TGTGCCAGCGCCCAATCAGCGGGGGGGATCACAGATACGCAGTATTTT. Protein: CASAQSAGGITDTQYF.

The genes are TRBV6-1 and TRBJ1-2; possible D gene TRBD1, 6 bases. Germline V lookup: CDR1 MNHNS, CDR2 SASEGT. V lost 4 bases and J 8 bases, leaving 11 bases between the germline ends. The length of the CDR3 is 12 residues. Written as DNA, the CDR3 is TGTGCCAGCAGTGTTACAGGGTACGGCTACACCTTC. Encoded protein: CASSVTGYGYTF.

V gene TRBV5-1 combines with J gene TRBJ2-1; 10 bases map to TRBD2. Germline V gene lookup returns CDR1 SGHRS and CDR2 YFSETQ. This CDR3 is 17 amino acids long. The V segment lost 5 bases and the J segment 6 bases; nucleotides outside the gene matches: 14. The CDR3 bases are TGCGCCAGCAGGCCCTGGACTAGCGGAACCAACCGCAATGAGCAGTTCTTC. Its translation: CASRPWTSGTNRNEQFF.

The chain has TRBV27 and TRBJ2-7; 9 bases map to TRBD2. Germline V lookup: CDR1 MNHEY, CDR2 SMNVEV (reference sequence). The CDR3 consists of 15 residues. With V trimmed by 5 bases and J by 3 bases, 8 bases remained unmatched. The CDR3 region is CASSGSGGLFYEQYF. As DNA, the CDR3 is TGTGCCAGCAGTGGTAGCGGGGGCCTCTTCTACGAGCAGTACTTC.

The rearrangement links TRBV6-1 to TRBJ1-2; 8 positions agree with TRBD1. This CDR3 spans 14 amino acids. With V trimmed by 7 bases and J by 2 bases, 6 bases remained unmatched. Germline V lookup: CDR1 MNHNS, CDR2 SASEGT. The CDR3 protein is CASTPGGMNYGYTF. DNA for the CDR3: TGTGCCAGCACCCCAGGGGGCATGAACTATGGCTACACCTTC.